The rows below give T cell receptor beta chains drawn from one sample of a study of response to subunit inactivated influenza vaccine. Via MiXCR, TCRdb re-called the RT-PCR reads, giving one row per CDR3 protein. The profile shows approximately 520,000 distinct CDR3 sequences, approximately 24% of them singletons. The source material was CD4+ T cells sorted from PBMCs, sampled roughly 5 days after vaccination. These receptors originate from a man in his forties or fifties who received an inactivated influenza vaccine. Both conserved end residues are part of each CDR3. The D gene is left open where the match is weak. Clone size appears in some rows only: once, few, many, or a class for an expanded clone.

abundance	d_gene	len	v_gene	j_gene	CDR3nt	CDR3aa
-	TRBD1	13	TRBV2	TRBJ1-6	TGTGCCAGCAGGGACAGGGAGATTTCACCCCTCCACTTT	CASRDREISPLHF
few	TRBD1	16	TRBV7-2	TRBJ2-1	TGTGCCAGCAGCTCCGTAGGACAGGGAAAATGGAATGAGCAGTTCTTC	CASSSVGQGKWNEQFF
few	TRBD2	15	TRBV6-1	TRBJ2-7	TGTGCCAGCAGTCTTTTAAGCGCGGGGGTCTACGAGCAGTACTTC	CASSLLSAGVYEQYF
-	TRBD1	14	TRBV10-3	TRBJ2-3	TGTGCCATCAGCGGGACAGGGGGCACAGATACGCAGTATTTT	CAISGTGGTDTQYF
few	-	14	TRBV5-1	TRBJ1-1	TGCGCCAGCACCGACGTAAAGTCGAACACTGAAGCTTTCTTT	CASTDVKSNTEAFF
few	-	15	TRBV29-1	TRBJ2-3	TGCAGCTCCATCGAGGGGGGGTGGGGAACAGATACGCAGTATTTT	CSSIEGGWGTDTQYF
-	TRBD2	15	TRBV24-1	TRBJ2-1	TGTGCCACCAGTGAGTACGGGGGGGGTGGCAATGAGCAGTTCTTC	CATSEYGGGGNEQFF
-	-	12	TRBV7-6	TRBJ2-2	TGTGCCAGCCTAGGTAGTGCCGGGGAGCTGTTTTTT	CASLGSAGELFF
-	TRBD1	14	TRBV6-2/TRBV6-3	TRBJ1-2	TGTGCCAGCATCGGACAGGGTGGTTTGTATGGCTACACCTTC	CASIGQGGLYGYTF
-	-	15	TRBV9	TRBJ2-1	TGTGCCAGCAGCCGGAACCGCCTTGGGTACAATGAGCAGTTCTTC	CASSRNRLGYNEQFF
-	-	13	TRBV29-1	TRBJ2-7	TGCAGCGTTGCCCCGGCGGCTGGCTACGAGCAGTACTTC	CSVAPAAGYEQYF
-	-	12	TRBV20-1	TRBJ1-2	TGCAGTGCCATAGAGCGGGCCGGTGGCTACACCTTC	CSAIERAGGYTF
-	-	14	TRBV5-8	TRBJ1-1	TGTGCCAGCAGCTTGATCACACCGAACACTGAAGCTTTCTTT	CASSLITPNTEAFF
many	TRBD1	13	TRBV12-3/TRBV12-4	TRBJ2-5	TGTGCCAGCAGGACAGGGGGCCAAGAGACCCAGTACTTC	CASRTGGQETQYF
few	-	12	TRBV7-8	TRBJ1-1	TGTGCCAGCAGCTTAGAAGGGGGACGCGCTTTCTTT	CASSLEGGRAFF
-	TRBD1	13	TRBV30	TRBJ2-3	TGTGCCTGGACAGGGGGCAGTGGGGATACGCGGTATTTT	CAWTGGSGDTRYF
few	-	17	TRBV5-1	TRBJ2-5	TGCGCCAGCAGCTTGGCCATGGCTAGCAGGACCCAAGAGACCCAGTACTTC	CASSLAMASRTQETQYF
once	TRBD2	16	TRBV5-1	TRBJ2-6	TGCGCCAGCAGCGCGGGGGGCACCTCTGGGGCCAACGTCCTGACTTTC	CASSAGGTSGANVLTF
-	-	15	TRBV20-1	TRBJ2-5	TGCAGTGCTAGAAAAGAGGGCGGGATGGCTGAGACCCAGTACTTC	CSARKEGGMAETQYF
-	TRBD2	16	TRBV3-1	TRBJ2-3	TGTGCCAGCAGCCAGGGTCAAGGACTAGCGGTAGATACGCAGTATTTT	CASSQGQGLAVDTQYF
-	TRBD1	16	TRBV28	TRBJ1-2	TGTGCCAGCAGTTCCGGGACAGGGGGCTGGGGCTATGGCTACACCTTC	CASSSGTGGWGYGYTF
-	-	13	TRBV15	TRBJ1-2	TGTGCCACCAGCAGAGTTGGAGGCTATGGCTACACCTTC	CATSRVGGYGYTF
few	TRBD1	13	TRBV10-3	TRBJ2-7	TGTGCCATCGGGACAGCAGGCCACTACGAGCAGTACTTC	CAIGTAGHYEQYF
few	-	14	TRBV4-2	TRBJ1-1	TGTGCCAGCAGCCGGGAGACAGTGAACACTGAAGCTTTCTTT	CASSRETVNTEAFF
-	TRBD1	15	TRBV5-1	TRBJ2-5	TGCGCCAGCAGCACAGCCGGGACAGCAGAAGAGACCCAGTACTTC	CASSTAGTAEETQYF
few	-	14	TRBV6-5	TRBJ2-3	TGTGCCAGCAGTTACAGGGCGTACACAGATACGCAGTATTTT	CASSYRAYTDTQYF
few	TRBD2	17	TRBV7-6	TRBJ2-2	TGTGCCAGCAGCTCGGGACTAGCGCCGGTGAACACCGGGGAGCTGTTTTTT	CASSSGLAPVNTGELFF
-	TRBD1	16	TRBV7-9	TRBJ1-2	TGTGCCAGCAGCCGAGGACAGGGGGGGACTAACTATGGCTACACCTTC	CASSRGQGGTNYGYTF
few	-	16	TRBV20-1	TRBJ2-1	TGCAGTGCTAGAGAACAGCCCACCGGCCTAGGGGATGAGCAGTTCTTC	CSAREQPTGLGDEQFF
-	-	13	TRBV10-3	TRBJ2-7	TGTGCCATCAGTGGGGACACCGTCTTAGGGCAGTACTTC	CAISGDTVLGQYF
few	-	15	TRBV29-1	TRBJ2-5	TGCAGCGTTCGCTTACGGCTAGCGCCGCAGATGGCCCAGTACTTC	CSVRLRLAPQMAQYF
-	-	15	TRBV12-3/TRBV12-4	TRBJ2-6	TGTGCCAGCAATTTCGGAAGCTCTGGGGCCAACGTCCTGACTTTC	CASNFGSSGANVLTF
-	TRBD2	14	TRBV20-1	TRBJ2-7	TGCAGTGCCGGGAGGGGTCAGAGAGCCTACGAGCAGTACTTC	CSAGRGQRAYEQYF
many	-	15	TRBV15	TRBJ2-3	TGTGCCACCAGCAGGGGGGAAACAGCCACAGATACGCAGTATTTT	CATSRGETATDTQYF
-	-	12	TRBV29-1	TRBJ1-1	TGCAGCGTTGAGTTTTCGGGTGCTGAAGCTTTCTTT	CSVEFSGAEAFF
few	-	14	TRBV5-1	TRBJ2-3	TGCGCCAGCCGAGACACCTCTAGCACAGATACGCAGTATTTT	CASRDTSSTDTQYF
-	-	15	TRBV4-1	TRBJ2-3	TGCGCCAGCAGCCAAGTAGGCGCCAGCACAGATACGCAGTATTTT	CASSQVGASTDTQYF
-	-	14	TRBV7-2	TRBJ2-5	TGTGCCAGCAGCTTTACGGGGACCCAAGAGACCCAGTACTTC	CASSFTGTQETQYF
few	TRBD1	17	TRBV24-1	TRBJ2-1	TGTGCCACCAGTGACCCCTATACAGGGGCGGACGGCAATGAGCAGTTCTTC	CATSDPYTGADGNEQFF
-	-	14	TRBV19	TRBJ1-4	TGTGCCAGTAGTATAGGGCAGAGGAGGGAAAAACTGTTTTTT	CASSIGQRREKLFF
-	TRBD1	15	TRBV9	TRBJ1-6	TGTGCCAGCAGCGTAGCCCCACAGGGGGATTCACCCCTCCACTTT	CASSVAPQGDSPLHF
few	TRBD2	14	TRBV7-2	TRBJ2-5	TGTGCCAGCTTCCAAAATAGCGGGGGAGAGACCCAGTACTTC	CASFQNSGGETQYF
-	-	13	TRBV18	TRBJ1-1	TGTGCCAGCTCACAAGCACGGAACACTGAAGCTTTCTTT	CASSQARNTEAFF
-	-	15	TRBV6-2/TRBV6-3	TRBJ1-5	TGTGCCAGCAGTTACGTCGGGAACGTGAATCAGCCCCAGCATTTT	CASSYVGNVNQPQHF
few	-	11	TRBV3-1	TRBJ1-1	TGTGCCAGCAGCCAAGGACTTGAGGCTTTCTTT	CASSQGLEAFF
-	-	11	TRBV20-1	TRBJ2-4	TGCAGTGCTAGGGGTACGGACATTCAGTACTTC	CSARGTDIQYF
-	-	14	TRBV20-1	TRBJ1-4	TGCAGTGCTAGAGATGGGACGGCTAATGAAAAACTGTTTTTT	CSARDGTANEKLFF